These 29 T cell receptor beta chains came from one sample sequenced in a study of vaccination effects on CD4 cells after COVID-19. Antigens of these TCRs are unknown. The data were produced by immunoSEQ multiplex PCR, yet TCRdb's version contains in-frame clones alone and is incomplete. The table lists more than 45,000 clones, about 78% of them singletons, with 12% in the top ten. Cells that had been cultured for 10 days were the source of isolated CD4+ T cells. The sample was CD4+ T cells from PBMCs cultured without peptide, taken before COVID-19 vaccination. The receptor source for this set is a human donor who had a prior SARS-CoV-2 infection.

The CDR3: CASSPGLSPTLADTQYF. CDR3 nucleotide sequence: TGTGCCAGCAGCCCGGGACTTTCCCCGACCCTGGCAGATACGCAGTATTTT. V and J are TRBV5-8 and TRBJ2-3; D is possibly TRBD2 (6 bases). Germline V gene data show CDR1 as SGHTS and CDR2 as YDEGEE. The CDR3 has 17 amino acids. Trimming left V 4 bases short and J 4 bases short, with 22 bases between.

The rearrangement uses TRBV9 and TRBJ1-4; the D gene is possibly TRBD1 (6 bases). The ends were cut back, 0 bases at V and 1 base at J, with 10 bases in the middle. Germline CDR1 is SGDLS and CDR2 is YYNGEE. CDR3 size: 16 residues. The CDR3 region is CASSVGGGLTNEKLFF. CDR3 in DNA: TGTGCCAGCAGCGTAGGTGGGGGCTTAACTAATGAAAAACTGTTTTTT.

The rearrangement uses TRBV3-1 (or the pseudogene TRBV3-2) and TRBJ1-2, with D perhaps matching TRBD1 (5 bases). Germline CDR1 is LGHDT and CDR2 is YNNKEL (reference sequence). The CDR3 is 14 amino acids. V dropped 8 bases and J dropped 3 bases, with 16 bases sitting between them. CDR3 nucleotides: TGTGCCAGCGGGACCGGGACTCTTGACTATGGCTACACCTTC. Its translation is CASGTGTLDYGYTF.

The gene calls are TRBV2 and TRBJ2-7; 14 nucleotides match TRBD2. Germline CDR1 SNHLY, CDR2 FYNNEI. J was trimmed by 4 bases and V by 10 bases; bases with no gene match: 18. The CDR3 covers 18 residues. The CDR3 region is CATPCATSGRALEYEQYF. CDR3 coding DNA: TGTGCCACCCCCTGTGCGACTAGCGGGAGGGCCTTAGAGTACGAGCAGTACTTC.

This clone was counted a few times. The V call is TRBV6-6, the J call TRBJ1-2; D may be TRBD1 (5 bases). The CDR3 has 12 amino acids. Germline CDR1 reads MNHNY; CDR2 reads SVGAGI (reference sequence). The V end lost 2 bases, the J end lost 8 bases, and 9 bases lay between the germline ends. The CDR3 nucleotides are TGTGCCAGCAGTTACCAGGGCGAAGGCTACACCTTC. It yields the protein CASSYQGEGYTF.

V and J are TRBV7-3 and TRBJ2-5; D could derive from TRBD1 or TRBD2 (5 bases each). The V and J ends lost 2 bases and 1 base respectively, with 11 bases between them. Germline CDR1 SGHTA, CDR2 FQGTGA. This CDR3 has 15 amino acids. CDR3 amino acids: CASSLFAGAQETQYF. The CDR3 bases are TGTGCCAGCAGCTTATTTGCCGGGGCCCAAGAGACCCAGTACTTC.

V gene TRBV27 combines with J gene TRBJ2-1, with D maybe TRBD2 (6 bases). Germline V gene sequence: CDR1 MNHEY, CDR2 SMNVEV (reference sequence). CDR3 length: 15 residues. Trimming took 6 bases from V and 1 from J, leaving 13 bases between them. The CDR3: CASSPRRDSYNEQFF. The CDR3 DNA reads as TGTGCCAGCAGCCCTAGGAGGGATTCCTACAATGAGCAGTTCTTC.

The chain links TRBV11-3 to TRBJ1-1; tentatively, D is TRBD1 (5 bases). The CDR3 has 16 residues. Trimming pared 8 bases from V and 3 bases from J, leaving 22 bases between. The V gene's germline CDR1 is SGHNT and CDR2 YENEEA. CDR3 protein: CASLPSFRGDHTEAFF. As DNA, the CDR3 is TGTGCCAGCCTTCCGAGTTTTCGCGGGGACCACACTGAAGCTTTCTTT.

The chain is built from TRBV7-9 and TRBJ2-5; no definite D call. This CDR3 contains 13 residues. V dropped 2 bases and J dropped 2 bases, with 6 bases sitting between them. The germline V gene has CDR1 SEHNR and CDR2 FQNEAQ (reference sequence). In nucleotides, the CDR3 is TGTGCCAGCAGCTTACAGCCTCAAGAGACCCAGTACTTC. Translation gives CASSLQPQETQYF.

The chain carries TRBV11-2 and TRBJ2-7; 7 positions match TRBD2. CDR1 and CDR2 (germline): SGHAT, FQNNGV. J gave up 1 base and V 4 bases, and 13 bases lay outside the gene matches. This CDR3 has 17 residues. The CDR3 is CASSSLRLGGGSYEQYF. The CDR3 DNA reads TGTGCCAGCAGCTCATTACGGCTGGGCGGGGGATCCTACGAGCAGTACTTC.

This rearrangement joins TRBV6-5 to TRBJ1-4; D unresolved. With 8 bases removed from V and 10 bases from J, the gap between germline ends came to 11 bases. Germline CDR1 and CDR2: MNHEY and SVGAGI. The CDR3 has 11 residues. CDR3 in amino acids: CASRSSGKLFF. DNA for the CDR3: TGTGCCAGCCGGTCGAGTGGAAAACTGTTTTTT.

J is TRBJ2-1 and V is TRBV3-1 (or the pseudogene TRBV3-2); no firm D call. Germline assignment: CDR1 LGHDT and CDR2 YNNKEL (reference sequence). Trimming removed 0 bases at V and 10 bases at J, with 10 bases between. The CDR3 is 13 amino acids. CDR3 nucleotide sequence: TGTGCCAGCAGCCAAGAAGTCGGGCGCGAGCAGTTCTTC. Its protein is CASSQEVGREQFF.

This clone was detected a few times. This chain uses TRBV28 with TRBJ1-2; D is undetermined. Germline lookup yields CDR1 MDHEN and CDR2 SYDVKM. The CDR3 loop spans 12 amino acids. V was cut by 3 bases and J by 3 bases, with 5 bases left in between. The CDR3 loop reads CASSFRDYGYTF. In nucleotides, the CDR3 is TGTGCCAGCAGTTTTAGGGACTATGGCTACACCTTC.

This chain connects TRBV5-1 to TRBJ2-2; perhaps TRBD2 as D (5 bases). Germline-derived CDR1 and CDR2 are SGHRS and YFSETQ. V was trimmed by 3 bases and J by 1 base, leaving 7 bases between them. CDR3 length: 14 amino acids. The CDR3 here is CASSYGKNTGELFF. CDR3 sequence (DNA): TGCGCCAGCAGCTACGGGAAGAACACCGGGGAGCTGTTTTTT.

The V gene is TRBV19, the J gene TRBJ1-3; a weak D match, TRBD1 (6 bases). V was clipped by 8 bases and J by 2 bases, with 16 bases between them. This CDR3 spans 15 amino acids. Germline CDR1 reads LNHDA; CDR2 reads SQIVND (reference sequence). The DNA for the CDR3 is TGTGCCAGTTTGGGCAGGGGATCGGCTGGAAACACCATATATTTT. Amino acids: CASLGRGSAGNTIYF.

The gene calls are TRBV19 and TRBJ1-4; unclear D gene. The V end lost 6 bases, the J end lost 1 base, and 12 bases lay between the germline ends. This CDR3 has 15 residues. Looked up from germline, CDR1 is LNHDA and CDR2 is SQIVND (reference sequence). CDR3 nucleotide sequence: TGTGCCAGTAGGACGATAGGGAGAACTAATGAAAAACTGTTTTTT. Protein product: CASRTIGRTNEKLFF.

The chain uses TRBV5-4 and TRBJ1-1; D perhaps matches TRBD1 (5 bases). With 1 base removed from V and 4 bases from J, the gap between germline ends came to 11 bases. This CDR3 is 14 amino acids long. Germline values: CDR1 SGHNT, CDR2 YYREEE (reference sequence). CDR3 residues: CASSLWQGVTEAFF. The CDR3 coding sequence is TGTGCCAGCAGCTTGTGGCAGGGTGTCACTGAAGCTTTCTTT.

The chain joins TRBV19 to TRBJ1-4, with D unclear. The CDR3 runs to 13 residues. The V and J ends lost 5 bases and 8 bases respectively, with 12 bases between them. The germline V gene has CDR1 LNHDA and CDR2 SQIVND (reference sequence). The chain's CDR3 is CASSGGTHEKLFF. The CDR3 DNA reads TGTGCCAGTAGTGGAGGTACCCACGAAAAACTGTTTTTT.

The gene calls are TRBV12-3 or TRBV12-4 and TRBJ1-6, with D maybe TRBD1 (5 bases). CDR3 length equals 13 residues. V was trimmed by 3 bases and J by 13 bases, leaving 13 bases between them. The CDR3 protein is CASSLRNGGPLHF. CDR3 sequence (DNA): TGTGCCAGCAGTTTGAGGAACGGGGGGCCCCTCCACTTT.

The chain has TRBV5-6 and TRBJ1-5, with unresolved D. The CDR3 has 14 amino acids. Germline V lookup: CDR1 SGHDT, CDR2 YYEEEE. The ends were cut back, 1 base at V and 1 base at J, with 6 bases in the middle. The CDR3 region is CASSLLGSNQPQHF. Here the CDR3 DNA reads TGTGCCAGCAGCTTGTTGGGGAGCAATCAGCCCCAGCATTTT.

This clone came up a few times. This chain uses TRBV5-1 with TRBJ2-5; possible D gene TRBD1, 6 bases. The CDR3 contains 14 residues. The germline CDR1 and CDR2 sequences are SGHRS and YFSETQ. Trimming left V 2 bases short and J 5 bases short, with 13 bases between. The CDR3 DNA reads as TGCGCCAGCAGCTTTCAACAGGGTACGGAGACCCAGTACTTC. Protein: CASSFQQGTETQYF. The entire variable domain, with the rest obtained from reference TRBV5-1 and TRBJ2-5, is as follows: KAGVTQTPRYLIKTRGQQVTLSCSPISGHRSVSWYQQTPGQGLQFLFEYFSETQRNKGNFPGRFSGRQFSNSRSEMNVSTLELGDSALYLCASSFQQGTETQYFGPGTRLLVL.

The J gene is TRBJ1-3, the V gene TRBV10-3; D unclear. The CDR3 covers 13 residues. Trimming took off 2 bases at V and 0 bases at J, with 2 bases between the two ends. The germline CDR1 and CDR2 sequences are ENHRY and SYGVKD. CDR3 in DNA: TGTGCCATCAGTGAGACCTCTGGAAACACCATATATTTT. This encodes CAISETSGNTIYF.

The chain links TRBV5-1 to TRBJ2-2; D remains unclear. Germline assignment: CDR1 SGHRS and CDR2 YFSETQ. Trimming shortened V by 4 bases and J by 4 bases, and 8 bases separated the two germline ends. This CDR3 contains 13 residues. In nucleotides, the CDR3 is TGCGCCAGCAGCCCGGTTGGCACCGGGGAGCTGTTTTTT. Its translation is CASSPVGTGELFF.

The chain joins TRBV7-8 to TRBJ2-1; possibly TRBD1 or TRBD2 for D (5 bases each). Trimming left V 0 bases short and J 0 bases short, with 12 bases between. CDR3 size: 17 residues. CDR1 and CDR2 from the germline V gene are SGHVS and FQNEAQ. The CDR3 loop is CASSLAIRESSYNEQFF. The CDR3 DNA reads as TGTGCCAGCAGCTTAGCGATCAGGGAGAGCTCCTACAATGAGCAGTTCTTC.

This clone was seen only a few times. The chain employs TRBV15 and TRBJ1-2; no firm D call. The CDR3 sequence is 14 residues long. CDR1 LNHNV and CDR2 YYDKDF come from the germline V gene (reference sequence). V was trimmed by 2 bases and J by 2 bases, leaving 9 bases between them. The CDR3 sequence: CATSRSGINYGYTF. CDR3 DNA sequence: TGTGCCACCAGCAGATCCGGGATCAACTATGGCTACACCTTC.

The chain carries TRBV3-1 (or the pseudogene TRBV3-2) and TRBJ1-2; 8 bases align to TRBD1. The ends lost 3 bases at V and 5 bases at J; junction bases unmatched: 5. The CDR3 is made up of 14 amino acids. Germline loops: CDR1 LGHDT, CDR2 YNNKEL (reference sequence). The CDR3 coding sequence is TGTGCCAGCAGCCATGAACAGGGGGTTTATGGCTACACCTTC. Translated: CASSHEQGVYGYTF.

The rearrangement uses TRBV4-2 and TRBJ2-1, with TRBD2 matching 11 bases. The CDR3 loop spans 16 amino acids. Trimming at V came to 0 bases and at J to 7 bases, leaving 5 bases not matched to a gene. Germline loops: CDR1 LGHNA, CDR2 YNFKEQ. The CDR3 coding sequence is TGTGCCAGCAGCCAAGACTTAGCGGGAGGGTGGAATGAGCAGTTCTTC. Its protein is CASSQDLAGGWNEQFF.

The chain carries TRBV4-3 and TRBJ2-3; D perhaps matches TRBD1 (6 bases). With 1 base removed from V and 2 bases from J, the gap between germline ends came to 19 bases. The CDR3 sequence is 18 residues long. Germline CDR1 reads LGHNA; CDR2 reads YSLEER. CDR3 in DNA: TGCGCCAGCAGCCAAGTCCCGCTGGGGGCGGTGGTCACAGATACGCAGTATTTT. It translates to CASSQVPLGAVVTDTQYF.

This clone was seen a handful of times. The CDR3 is CASSLRTGISPYEQYF. The CDR3 DNA reads as TGTGCCAGCAGCCTCAGAACAGGAATCTCGCCCTACGAGCAGTACTTC. J is TRBJ2-7 and V is TRBV7-2; D is possibly TRBD1 (5 bases). CDR1 and CDR2 (germline): SGHTA, FQGNSA. This CDR3 has 16 amino acids. V was shortened by 5 bases and J by 2 bases, with 19 bases between the two germline ends.